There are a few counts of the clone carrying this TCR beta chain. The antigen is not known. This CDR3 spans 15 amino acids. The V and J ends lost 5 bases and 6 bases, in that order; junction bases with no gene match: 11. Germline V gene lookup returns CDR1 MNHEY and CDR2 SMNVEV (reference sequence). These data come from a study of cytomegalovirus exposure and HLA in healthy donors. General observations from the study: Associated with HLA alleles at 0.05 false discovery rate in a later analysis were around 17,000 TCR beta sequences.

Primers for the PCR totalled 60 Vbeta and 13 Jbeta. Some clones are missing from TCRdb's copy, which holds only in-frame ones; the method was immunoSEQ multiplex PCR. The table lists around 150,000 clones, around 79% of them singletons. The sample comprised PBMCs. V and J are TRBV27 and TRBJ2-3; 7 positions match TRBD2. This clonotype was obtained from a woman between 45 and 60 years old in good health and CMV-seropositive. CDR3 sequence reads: CASSTSGTFYDTQYF. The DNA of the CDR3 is TGTGCCAGCAGTACGAGCGGGACCTTCTACGATACGCAGTATTTT.